Below, 17 T cell receptor beta chains from the same sample are listed, as sequenced in a study of blood T cells in healthy people across ages. Primed by a sample-barcoded 5' primer and a J-beta primer mix, a second PCR proceeded for 7 to 11 cycles. TCRdb independently ran MiXCR on the 5' RACE reads; one entry per CDR3 protein. The data hold about 1.1 million distinct CDR3 sequences, with roughly two fifths observed a single time. The specimen sequenced was blood. Receptor source: a man between 18 and 35 years old in good health.

J is TRBJ2-1 and V is TRBV6-2 or TRBV6-3; tentative D call: TRBD1 (5 bases). V was cut by 0 bases and J by 3 bases, with 12 bases left in between. Germline loops: CDR1 MNHEY, CDR2 SVGEGT. The CDR3 is made up of 16 amino acids. CDR3 amino acids: CASSYSQGSLYNEQFF. In DNA, the CDR3 is TGTGCCAGCAGTTACTCTCAGGGTTCGCTCTACAATGAGCAGTTCTTC.

This clonotype was seen more than once but under ten times. V and J are TRBV29-1 and TRBJ1-2, with 7 bases lining up with TRBD1. Germline V gives CDR1 SQVTM, CDR2 ANQGSEA. Trimming removed 6 bases from V and 1 base from J; junction bases left unmatched: 2. The CDR3 is 12 residues long. The CDR3 DNA reads as TGCAGCGTCGGGACAGATAACTATGGCTACACCTTC. This gives the protein CSVGTDNYGYTF.

This clonotype was picked up a small number of times. The rearrangement joins TRBV20-1 to TRBJ1-5, with D uncertain. Trimming took off 4 bases at V and 1 base at J, with 14 bases between the two ends. The CDR3 has 15 amino acids. Germline V gene lookup returns CDR1 DFQATT and CDR2 SNEGSKA (reference sequence). CDR3: CSANPLGWSNQPQHF. The CDR3 DNA follows: TGCAGTGCTAACCCCTTGGGGTGGAGCAATCAGCCCCAGCATTTT.

In its sample, this clonotype was seen many times. This chain uses TRBV7-9 with TRBJ1-2; D not resolved. The CDR3 loop spans 13 amino acids. V dropped 0 bases and J dropped 6 bases, with 8 bases sitting between them. Germline CDR1 and CDR2: SEHNR and FQNEAQ (reference sequence). The CDR3 DNA is TGTGCCAGCAGCTTAGCTACTGAGAATGGCTACACCTTC. Translating gives CASSLATENGYTF. Complete variable domain (other parts from reference TRBV7-9 and TRBJ1-2): DTGVSQNPRHKITKRGQNVTFRCDPISEHNRLYWYRQTLGQGPEFLTYFQNEAQLEKSRLLSDRFSAERPKGSFSTLEIQRTEQGDSAMYLCASSLATENGYTFGSGTRLTVV.

The chain carries TRBV27 and TRBJ1-4; 7 bases fit TRBD1. V shed 6 bases, J shed 8 bases, and the junction held 9 bases outside the gene matches. The CDR3 contains 14 residues. The germline V gene encodes CDR1 MNHEY and CDR2 SMNVEV (reference sequence). CDR3 nucleotide sequence: TGTGCCAGCAGACCCGCAGGGGGATCGGAAAAACTGTTTTTT. Its protein is CASRPAGGSEKLFF. The full variable domain, rest sourced from reference TRBV27 and TRBJ1-4, is EAQVTQNPRYLITVTGKKLTVTCSQNMNHEYMSWYRQDPGLGLRQIYYSMNVEVTDKGDVPEGYKVSRKEKRNFPLILESPSPNQTSLYFCASRPAGGSEKLFFGSGTQLSVL.

This clonotype came up many times. The chain joins TRBV20-1 to TRBJ1-2; D unclear. The V end was cut by 0 bases, the J end by 8 bases, with 13 bases between. Looked up from germline, CDR1 is DFQATT and CDR2 is SNEGSKA (reference sequence). The CDR3 covers 13 residues. This CDR3 is CSARDWSGGGYTF. In DNA, the CDR3 is TGCAGTGCTAGAGATTGGTCCGGAGGGGGCTACACCTTC.

The CDR3 nucleotides are TGTGCCAGCAGCCCTATGGGAGATCAGCCCCAGCATTTT. As protein: CASSPMGDQPQHF. This rearrangement joins TRBV7-9 to TRBJ1-5, with unresolved D. The length of the CDR3 is 13 residues. V was trimmed by 5 bases and J by 5 bases, leaving 10 bases between them. Germline V lookup: CDR1 SEHNR, CDR2 FQNEAQ (reference sequence).

CDR3 DNA: TGTGCCAGCAGTTTGGCGGGGTCCAGAGGGGAGCTGTTTTTT. Translated, it gives CASSLAGSRGELFF. The chain combines TRBV27 with TRBJ2-2, with D possibly TRBD2 on 6 matching bases. The CDR3 runs to 14 residues. Germline-derived CDR1 and CDR2 are MNHEY and SMNVEV (reference sequence). The V and J ends lost 3 bases and 8 bases respectively, with 13 bases between them.

The gene calls are TRBV5-1 and TRBJ1-1; D perhaps matches TRBD1 (5 bases). V lost 4 bases, J lost 1 base, and 17 bases lay in between. The CDR3 consists of 16 residues. In germline, CDR1 is SGHRS, CDR2 YFSETQ. CDR3 nucleotides: TGCGCCAGCAGCGTGATACCCGTTGGGGGGAACACTGAAGCTTTCTTT. It specifies CASSVIPVGGNTEAFF.

V is TRBV13 and J is TRBJ1-1; D uncertain. Trimming took off 1 base at V and 1 base at J, with 10 bases between the two ends. The CDR3 spans 15 residues. Germline V gene sequence: CDR1 PRHDT, CDR2 FYEKMQ (reference sequence). The CDR3 DNA is TGTGCCAGCAGCTTAGATCTAGCGCAGAACACTGAAGCTTTCTTT. It specifies CASSLDLAQNTEAFF.

This chain links TRBV12-3 or TRBV12-4 with TRBJ1-1, with no clear D. Trimming stripped 6 bases from V and 9 bases from J, with 11 bases between. The CDR3 is 11 residues long. DNA of the CDR3: TGTGCCAGCAGGACTTTCGCTAAAGCTTTCTTT. Translated, it gives CASRTFAKAFF.

This clonotype was seen a handful of times. The genes are TRBV6-6 and TRBJ2-1; the D is unclear. Trimming pared 2 bases from V and 6 bases from J, leaving 8 bases between. There are 13 residues in the CDR3. Germline lookup yields CDR1 MNHNY and CDR2 SVGAGI (reference sequence). CDR3 loop: CASSYVRVNEQFF. In nucleotides, the CDR3 is TGTGCCAGCAGTTACGTAAGGGTCAATGAGCAGTTCTTC.

The rearrangement uses TRBV5-1 and TRBJ1-1, with D unclear. This CDR3 spans 14 amino acids. Germline values: CDR1 SGHRS, CDR2 YFSETQ. V lost 4 bases, J lost 5 bases, and 15 bases lay in between. The CDR3 loop reads CASSLNSGSTEAFF. The CDR3 DNA sequence: TGCGCCAGCAGCCTGAATTCGGGTAGTACTGAAGCTTTCTTT.

This clonotype has just a few counts. The V gene is TRBV5-1, the J gene TRBJ2-1; 9 nucleotides agree with TRBD2. There are 15 residues in the CDR3. With V trimmed by 3 bases and J by 8 bases, 9 bases remained unmatched. From germline, CDR1 is SGHRS and CDR2 YFSETQ. The CDR3 DNA sequence: TGCGCCAGCAGCTCCGCCGGGACTAGCCTCTATGAGCAGTTCTTC. Residues: CASSSAGTSLYEQFF.

In its sample, this clonotype was seen a few times. The chain is built from TRBV10-3 and TRBJ2-7, with D perhaps matching TRBD1 (5 bases). The CDR3 runs to 15 residues. V was trimmed by 6 bases and J by 2 bases, leaving 17 bases between them. Germline-derived CDR1 and CDR2 are ENHRY and SYGVKD. DNA of the CDR3: TGTGCCATCAGCTCCCCCCCAGACAGTACCTACGAGCAGTACTTC. This translates into CAISSPPDSTYEQYF.

This clonotype was observed a handful of times. The J gene is TRBJ2-3, the V gene TRBV27; D is perhaps TRBD1 (5 bases). Trimming shortened V by 2 bases and J by 1 base, and 10 bases separated the two germline ends. Germline CDR1 is MNHEY and CDR2 is SMNVEV (reference sequence). This CDR3 spans 15 amino acids. CDR3 nucleotides: TGTGCCAGCAGTTTAAGGGGTAGACGCACAGATACGCAGTATTTT. It encodes CASSLRGRRTDTQYF.

V is TRBV10-3 and J is TRBJ1-5; weak D call: TRBD1 (5 bases). Trimming pared 0 bases from V and 7 bases from J, leaving 13 bases between. Per germline, CDR1 ENHRY and CDR2 SYGVKD. The CDR3 is 15 amino acids. CDR3 bases: TGTGCCATCAGTGAGTCGTGGGGCACTGTCCAGCCCCAGCATTTT. It codes for CAISESWGTVQPQHF.